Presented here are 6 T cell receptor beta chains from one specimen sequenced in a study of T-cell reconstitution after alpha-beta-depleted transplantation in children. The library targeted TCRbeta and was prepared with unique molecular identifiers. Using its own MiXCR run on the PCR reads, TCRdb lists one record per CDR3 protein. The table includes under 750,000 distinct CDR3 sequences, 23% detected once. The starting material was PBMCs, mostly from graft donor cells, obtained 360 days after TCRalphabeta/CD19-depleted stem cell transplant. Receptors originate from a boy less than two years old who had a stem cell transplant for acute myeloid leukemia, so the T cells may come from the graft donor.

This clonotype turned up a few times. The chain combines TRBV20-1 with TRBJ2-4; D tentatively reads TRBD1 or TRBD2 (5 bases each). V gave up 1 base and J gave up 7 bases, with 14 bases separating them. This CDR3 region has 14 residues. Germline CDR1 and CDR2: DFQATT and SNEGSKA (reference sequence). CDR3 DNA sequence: TGCAGTGCTAGAGTGGGGACCTTGGAGAACATTCAGTACTTC. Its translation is CSARVGTLENIQYF.

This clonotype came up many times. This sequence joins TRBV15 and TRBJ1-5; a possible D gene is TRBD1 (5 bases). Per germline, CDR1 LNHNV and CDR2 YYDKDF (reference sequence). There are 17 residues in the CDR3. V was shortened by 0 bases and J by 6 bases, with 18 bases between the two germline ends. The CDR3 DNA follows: TGTGCCACCAGCAGAGACCCGGGGACCTACGGATTTCAGCCCCAGCATTTT. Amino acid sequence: CATSRDPGTYGFQPQHF.

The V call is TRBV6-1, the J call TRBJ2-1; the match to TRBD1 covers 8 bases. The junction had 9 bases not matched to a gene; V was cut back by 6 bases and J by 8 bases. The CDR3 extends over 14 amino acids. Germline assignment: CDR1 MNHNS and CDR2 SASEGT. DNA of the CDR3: TGTGCCAGCAGCGCACAACAGGGGGTCCATGAGCAGTTCTTC. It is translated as CASSAQQGVHEQFF.

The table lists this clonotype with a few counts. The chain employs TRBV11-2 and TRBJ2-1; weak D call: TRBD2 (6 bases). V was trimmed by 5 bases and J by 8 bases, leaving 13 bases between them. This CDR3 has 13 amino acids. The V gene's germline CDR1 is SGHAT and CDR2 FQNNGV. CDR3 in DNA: TGTGCCAGCAGCCCGTCCGGGGGTTATGAGCAGTTCTTC. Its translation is CASSPSGGYEQFF.

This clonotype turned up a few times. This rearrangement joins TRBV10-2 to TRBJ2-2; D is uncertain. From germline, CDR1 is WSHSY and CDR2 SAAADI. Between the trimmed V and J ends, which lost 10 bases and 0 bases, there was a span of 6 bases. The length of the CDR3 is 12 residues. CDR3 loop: CATPSNTGELFF. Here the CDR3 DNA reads TGCGCCACCCCCTCGAACACCGGGGAGCTGTTTTTT.

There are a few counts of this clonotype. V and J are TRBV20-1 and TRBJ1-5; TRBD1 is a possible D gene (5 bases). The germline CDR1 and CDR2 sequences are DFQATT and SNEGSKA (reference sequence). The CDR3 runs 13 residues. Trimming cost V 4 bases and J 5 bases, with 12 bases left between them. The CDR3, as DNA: TGCAGTGCTAAGGGGCGCGAGGATCAGCCCCAGCATTTT. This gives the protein CSAKGREDQPQHF.